This TCR beta chain was retrieved from a study of neurological immune-mediated disorders. The overall study: Of the roughly 35 patients who had multiple sclerosis, roughly 30 had the relapsing-remitting form and 3 had the secondary progressive form.

Unmatched junction bases numbered 11, after V lost 4 bases and J lost 4 bases. The germline V gene has CDR1 SGDLS and CDR2 YYNGEE. This CDR3 is built from 17 residues. This clonotype was counted at least ten times. The target antigen is unknown. cDNA was made by 5'RACE with 10-nucleotide random UMIs. Using its own MiXCR run on the 5' RACE reads, TCRdb lists one record per CDR3 protein. Seen here are tens of thousands of distinct CDR3 sequences, roughly 4.3% observed once, and the top ten hold under 7.5%. Study findings and constraints: When the repertoires were sorted by phylogenetic grouping, those of 18 of 34 multiple sclerosis patients ended up in one related-CDR3 cluster, a possible signature. The study found the most TCR clonal expansion in HTLV-1-associated myelopathy and the least in multiple sclerosis, below healthy controls.

The V and J genes are TRBV9 and TRBJ2-2, with 9 bases that match TRBD2. The TCR sequence derives from a man aged 30-40 years with multiple sclerosis. The sample taken for sequencing was PBMCs. CDR3 residues: CASSPRSGGPSTGELFF. CDR3 coding DNA: TGTGCCAGCAGCCCGCGAAGCGGGGGGCCGTCCACCGGGGAGCTGTTTTTT.